The T cell receptor beta chain under discussion was sequenced for a study of metastatic and nonmetastatic thyroid tumors. Regarding the study as a whole: In blood and tumor, TCR beta diversity was reportedly significantly higher in malignant thyroid tumors than in benign nodules.

Comment on this clone: Its target is not known. Possible read error: a much larger clone is one base away.

There are 15 residues in the CDR3. Germline CDR1 is SGDLS and CDR2 is YYNGEE. Trimming shortened V by 4 bases and J by 0 bases, and 11 bases separated the two germline ends. TCRdb re-processed the PCR reads through MiXCR. Among tens of thousands of clones listed, around 13% were seen once. None of the patients had undergone any treatment ahead of thyroid surgery. The TCR sequence derives from a female donor with papillary thyroid cancer or a benign thyroid nodule (not recorded which). Some clones in this sample may be carry-over from other donors' samples. This chain connects TRBV9 to TRBJ2-1; the D is unclear. Sequenced material: tumor tissue. The CDR3: CASSIEWGSYNEQFF. For the CDR3, the DNA is TGTGCCAGCAGCATAGAGTGGGGCTCCTACAATGAGCAGTTCTTC.